The next 21 T cell receptor beta chains were all read from a single sample in a study of T cell repertoires in cytomegalovirus infection. TCRdb passed the reads through MiXCR, listing each CDR3 protein once. The sample lists nearly 450,000 distinct CDR3 sequences, approximately 31% occurring once. Sequencing input: PBMCs. These receptors were obtained from a human donor in good health (CMV status not recorded). Some clones in this sample may be carry-over from other donors' samples.

In its sample, this clonotype was seen a few times. The CDR3 here is CASSTGLFNSPLHF. The CDR3, as DNA: TGTGCCAGTAGCACGGGGCTCTTTAATTCACCCCTCCACTTT. The chain is built from TRBV19 and TRBJ1-6, with D tentatively TRBD1 (5 bases). Trimming removed 6 bases from V and 6 bases from J, with 12 bases in between. The CDR3 sequence is 14 residues long. Germline lookup yields CDR1 LNHDA and CDR2 SQIVND (reference sequence).

Concerning this clonotype itself: A read error may be the cause here, since a much bigger clone is one base away. The V call is TRBV7-2, the J call TRBJ2-5, with 9 positions matching TRBD1. This CDR3 has 13 amino acids. Looked up from germline, CDR1 is SGHTA and CDR2 is FQGNSA. J lost 7 bases, V lost 9 bases, and 9 bases had no gene match. The CDR3 nucleotides are TGTGCCAGAAGCCCAGGACAGGGGACGACCCAGTACTTC. This codes for CARSPGQGTTQYF.

This clonotype was counted at least ten times. J is TRBJ2-5 and V is TRBV7-9; D not resolved. Trimming took 5 bases from V and 5 from J, leaving 9 bases between them. The CDR3 sequence is 12 residues long. Germline V gene sequence: CDR1 SEHNR, CDR2 FQNEAQ (reference sequence). The DNA for the CDR3 is TGTGCCAGCAGCCTCATCGGGGAGACCCAGTACTTC. As protein: CASSLIGETQYF.

This clonotype has only a few counts. The chain has TRBV5-4 and TRBJ2-4; a possible D gene is TRBD2 (6 bases). The germline V gene encodes CDR1 SGHNT and CDR2 YYREEE (reference sequence). V was shortened by 4 bases and J by 4 bases, with 15 bases between the two germline ends. The CDR3 covers 15 residues. The CDR3 sequence: CASSPESGGKNIQYF. The CDR3 nucleotides read TGTGCCAGCAGCCCAGAATCCGGAGGGAAAAACATTCAGTACTTC.

The chain is built from TRBV12-3 or TRBV12-4 and TRBJ1-1; D not certain. The CDR3 sequence is 16 residues long. V shed 5 bases and J shed 4 bases, with 20 bases lying between them. The CDR3: CASSRPQVTGSTEAFF. CDR3 nucleotides: TGTGCCAGCAGTCGTCCTCAGGTCACCGGGAGCACTGAAGCTTTCTTT.

The gene calls are TRBV7-8 and TRBJ2-1, with D perhaps TRBD1 (5 bases). Germline V gene lookup returns CDR1 SGHVS and CDR2 FQNEAQ. This CDR3 has 17 residues. The V gene lost 5 bases and the J gene lost 5 bases, with 22 bases spanning the gap. The CDR3 here is CASSLNRGRGPNNEQFF. DNA of the CDR3: TGTGCCAGCAGCCTAAATAGGGGTAGAGGCCCTAACAATGAGCAGTTCTTC. The entire variable domain, with the rest obtained from reference TRBV7-8 and TRBJ2-1, is as follows: GAGVSQSPRYKVAKRGQDVALRCDPISGHVSLFWYQQALGQGPEFLTYFQNEAQLDKSGLPSDRFFAERPEGSVSTLKIQRTQQEDSAVYLCASSLNRGRGPNNEQFFGPGTRLTVL.

The chain combines TRBV6-5 with TRBJ1-1; 8 nucleotides agree with TRBD1. J lost 4 bases, V lost 6 bases, and 4 bases had no gene match. This CDR3 has 13 residues. Per the germline V gene, CDR1 is MNHEY and CDR2 is SVGAGI. This CDR3 is CASRYDRGTEAFF. In nucleotides, the CDR3 is TGTGCCAGCAGATACGACAGGGGCACTGAAGCTTTCTTT.

This clonotype was seen many times. This chain links TRBV7-2 with TRBJ1-2; the D gene is possibly TRBD1 (5 bases). The CDR3 has 15 amino acids. V was clipped by 2 bases and J by 3 bases, with 13 bases between them. The germline V gene has CDR1 SGHTA and CDR2 FQGNSA. CDR3 protein: CASSLSWQGDYGYTF. Written as DNA, the CDR3 is TGTGCCAGCAGCTTATCTTGGCAGGGCGACTATGGCTACACCTTC.

The rearrangement joins TRBV24-1 to TRBJ2-2, with 10 bases aligning to TRBD1. The CDR3 consists of 18 residues. V trimming: 1 base; J trimming: 0 bases; junction bases outside the gene matches: 4. Germline V gene data show CDR1 as KGHDR and CDR2 as SFDVKD. Here the CDR3 reads CATSDFGTGVANTGELFF. The CDR3 bases are TGTGCCACCAGTGATTTCGGGACAGGGGTCGCGAACACCGGGGAGCTGTTTTTT.

The chain is built from TRBV11-2 and TRBJ2-3, with 7 nucleotides matching TRBD1. The V segment lost 4 bases and the J segment 1 base; nucleotides outside the gene matches: 8. Germline CDR1 is SGHAT and CDR2 is FQNNGV. This CDR3 contains 16 residues. CDR3: CASSSDRAYGTDTQYF. The CDR3 region has the DNA TGTGCCAGCAGCTCAGACAGGGCGTATGGCACAGATACGCAGTATTTT.

The table lists this clonotype with a few counts. This sequence joins TRBV6-1 and TRBJ1-1; possibly TRBD1 for D (6 bases). V was clipped by 6 bases and J by 0 bases, with 8 bases between them. Per the germline V gene, CDR1 is MNHNS and CDR2 is SASEGT. CDR3 size: 13 residues. CDR3 bases: TGTGCCAGCAGACAGGGCTTGAACACTGAAGCTTTCTTT. Its translation is CASRQGLNTEAFF.

Turning to this clonotype: The junction departs from germline at one end; a sequencing error may be responsible. The J gene is TRBJ2-1, the V gene TRBV19; 9 bases line up with TRBD1. Per the germline V gene, CDR1 is LNHDA and CDR2 is SQIVND (reference sequence). CDR3 length equals 14 residues. The CDR3 sequence: CASRMTGGSNEPFF. The CDR3 coding sequence is TGTGCCAGTAGAATGACAGGGGGATCGAATGAGCCGTTCTTC.

The rearrangement links TRBV19 to TRBJ2-5; D is undetermined. Trimming removed 5 bases from V and 1 base from J, with 11 bases in between. The CDR3 is 14 amino acids. The germline V gene has CDR1 LNHDA and CDR2 SQIVND (reference sequence). The CDR3 here is CASSPSDGQETQYF. The CDR3 bases are TGTGCCAGTAGTCCTTCGGACGGCCAAGAGACCCAGTACTTC.

This clonotype was seen more than once but under ten times. Mismatch with germline at one junction end may stem from a read error. V gene TRBV10-2 combines with J gene TRBJ1-5; TRBD1 matches at 9 bases. The CDR3 has 14 residues. From germline, CDR1 is WSHSY and CDR2 SAAADI. The CDR3 sequence: CASSAGQGNPPQHF. The CDR3 coding sequence is TGCGCCAGCAGTGCGGGACAGGGTAATCCGCCCCAGCATTTT.

This clonotype was detected ten times or more. The rearrangement links TRBV28 to TRBJ1-5; D call uncertain. The CDR3 length is 11 residues. Germline lookup yields CDR1 MDHEN and CDR2 SYDVKM. Trimming stripped 6 bases from V and 5 bases from J, with 5 bases between. The CDR3 loop is CASSADQPQHF. In DNA, the CDR3 is TGTGCCAGCAGCGCCGATCAGCCCCAGCATTTT.

The table lists this clonotype with a few counts. The V gene is TRBV20-1, the J gene TRBJ1-1; 8 bases align to TRBD1. The trim removed 0 bases at V and 5 bases at J, leaving 8 bases unmatched. Germline loops: CDR1 DFQATT, CDR2 SNEGSKA (reference sequence). The CDR3 loop spans 15 amino acids. The CDR3 bases are TGCAGTGCTAGAGACACTTGGACAGGGCGGACTGAAGCTTTCTTT. It codes for CSARDTWTGRTEAFF.

This clonotype was recorded many times. In nucleotides, the CDR3 is TGTGCCAGCAGCTTATGGGTAGCGGCGAACACCGGGGAGCTGTTTTTT. Translated: CASSLWVAANTGELFF. The genes are TRBV7-2 and TRBJ2-2, with D possibly TRBD2 on 6 matching bases. This CDR3 has 16 residues. Germline V gene sequence: CDR1 SGHTA, CDR2 FQGNSA. The V end was cut by 2 bases, the J end by 0 bases, with 10 bases between.

This clonotype came up once. V and J are TRBV5-5 and TRBJ2-7, with D possibly TRBD1 on 5 matching bases. Germline CDR1 is SGHKS and CDR2 is YYEKEE (reference sequence). The CDR3 totals 15 residues. Trimming cost V 5 bases and J 0 bases, with 15 bases left between them. CDR3 bases: TGTGCCAGCAGAGACTGGGGCGGATTCTCCTACGAGCAGTACTTC. Amino acids: CASRDWGGFSYEQYF.

The genes are TRBV6-5 and TRBJ1-5; TRBD1 agrees at 11 bases. CDR3 size: 14 residues. The germline CDR1 and CDR2 sequences are MNHEY and SVGAGI. The V segment lost 5 bases and the J segment 7 bases; nucleotides outside the gene matches: 4. This CDR3 is CASSTGQGEQPQHF. The CDR3, as DNA: TGTGCCAGCAGTACGGGACAGGGGGAACAGCCCCAGCATTTT.

This clonotype has only a few counts. The rearrangement uses TRBV7-9 and TRBJ2-1; 8 positions agree with TRBD1. J was trimmed by 4 bases and V by 5 bases; bases with no gene match: 10. Germline CDR1 and CDR2: SEHNR and FQNEAQ (reference sequence). The CDR3 contains 16 residues. CDR3 loop: CASSTGRGLPYNEQFF. In nucleotides, the CDR3 is TGTGCCAGCAGCACAGGCAGGGGGCTACCTTACAATGAGCAGTTCTTC. Complete variable domain (other parts from reference TRBV7-9 and TRBJ2-1): DTGVSQNPRHKITKRGQNVTFRCDPISEHNRLYWYRQTLGQGPEFLTYFQNEAQLEKSRLLSDRFSAERPKGSFSTLEIQRTEQGDSAMYLCASSTGRGLPYNEQFFGPGTRLTVL.

In this sample, this clonotype turned up many times. The V call is TRBV6-1, the J call TRBJ2-6; weak D call: TRBD1 (6 bases). This CDR3 is built from 12 residues. V dropped 10 bases and J dropped 2 bases, with 6 bases sitting between them. CDR1 and CDR2 (germline): MNHNS, SASEGT. This chain's CDR3 is CATGAGANVLTF. DNA for the CDR3: TGTGCCACAGGGGCTGGGGCCAACGTCCTGACTTTC.